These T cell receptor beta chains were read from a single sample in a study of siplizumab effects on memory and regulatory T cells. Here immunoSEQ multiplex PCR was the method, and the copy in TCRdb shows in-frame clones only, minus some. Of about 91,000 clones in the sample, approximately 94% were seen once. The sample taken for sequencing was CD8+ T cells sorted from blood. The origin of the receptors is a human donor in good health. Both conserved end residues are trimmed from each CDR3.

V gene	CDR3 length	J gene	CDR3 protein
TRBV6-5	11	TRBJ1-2	ASSYADRAGYT
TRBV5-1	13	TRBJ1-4	ASSLEGSTNEKLF
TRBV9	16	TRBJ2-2	ASSVSGTSGINTGELF
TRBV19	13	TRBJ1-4	ASRDRDSAFEKLF
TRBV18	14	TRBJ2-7	ASSPGGREGHYEQY
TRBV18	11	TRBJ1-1	ASSPQGGTEAF
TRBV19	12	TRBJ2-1	ASSAQGANNEQF
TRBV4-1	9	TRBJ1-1	ASSHGTEAF
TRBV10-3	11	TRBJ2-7	ASCADKDYEQY
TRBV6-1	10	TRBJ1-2	ATYRGGSGYT
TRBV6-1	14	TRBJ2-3	ASSATSGGFTDTQY
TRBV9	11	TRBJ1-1	ASSVGGLAEAF
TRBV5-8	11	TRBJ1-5	ASSLSTLRPQH
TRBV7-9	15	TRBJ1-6	ASSSTLQGGSNSPLH
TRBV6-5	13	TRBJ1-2	ASSYSIRGADGYT
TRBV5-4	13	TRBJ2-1	ASSLDLDTYNEQF
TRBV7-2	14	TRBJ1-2	ASSLAGTEFNYGYT
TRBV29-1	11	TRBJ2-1	SLEGERYNEQF
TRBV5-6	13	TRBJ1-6	ASSLAAALSSPLH
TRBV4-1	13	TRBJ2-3	ASSQDNRGTDTQY
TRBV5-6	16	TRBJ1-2	ASSEWVLAEDFNYGYT
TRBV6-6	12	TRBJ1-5	ASSLGYSNQPQH
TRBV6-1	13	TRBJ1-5	ASSEIPGTGTPQH
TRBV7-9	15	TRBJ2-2	ASSPFLDGENTGELF
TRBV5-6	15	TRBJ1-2	ASSPGQGSNFNYGYT
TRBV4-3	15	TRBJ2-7	ASSQGLSVAASYEQY
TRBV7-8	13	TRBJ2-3	ASSLAGGSTDTQY
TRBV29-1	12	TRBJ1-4	SVLRTAPDEKLF
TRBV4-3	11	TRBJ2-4	ASSQGLQNIQY
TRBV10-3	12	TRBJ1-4	ATGSLLPNEKLF
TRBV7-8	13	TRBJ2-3	ASSLMGGGTDTQY
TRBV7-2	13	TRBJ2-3	ASSLGLAFPDTQY
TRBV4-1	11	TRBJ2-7	ASSQAGIYEQY
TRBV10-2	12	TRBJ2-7	ASSESAESYEQY
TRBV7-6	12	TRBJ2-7	ASSLAGSSYEQY
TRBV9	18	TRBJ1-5	ASSIREPGTGAFGNQPQH
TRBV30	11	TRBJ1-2	ACPTGEYYGYT
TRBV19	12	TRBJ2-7	ASSSLAGSYEQY
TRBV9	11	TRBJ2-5	ASSPEGGETQY
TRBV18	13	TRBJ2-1	ASSLPGQGYDEQF
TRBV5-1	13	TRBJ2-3	ASSTPRGPTDTQY
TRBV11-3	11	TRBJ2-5	ASSSVPEETQY
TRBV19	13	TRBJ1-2	ASSILTGDALGYT
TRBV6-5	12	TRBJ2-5	ASSYSRGQETQY
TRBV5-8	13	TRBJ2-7	ASSLGQGTTYEQY
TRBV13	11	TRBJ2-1	ASSLSSGNEQF
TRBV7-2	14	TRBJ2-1	ASSLAGGTLYNEQF
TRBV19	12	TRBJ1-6	ASSTGQGVSPLH
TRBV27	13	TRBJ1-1	ASSLSGTPFPEAF
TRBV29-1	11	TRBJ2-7	SVRTSGGNEQY